This TCR beta chain was sequenced in a study of graft-versus-host responses after intestinal transplantation. Some clones are missing from TCRdb's copy, which holds only in-frame ones; the method was immunoSEQ multiplex PCR. The sample has 13,000 or so clones, about 36% seen once. Irradiated, violet-dye-labeled stimulator cells, around 200,000 in number, were plated with around 200,000 CFSE-labeled responder cells. Sorted after the reaction were proliferating CFSE-low CD3+CD4+ and CD3+CD8+ responders. Findings of the study overall: Where graft-donor T cell macrochimerism was present, patients had high graft-versus-host to host-versus-graft clonal ratios in allografts.

This clone came up a few times. CDR3 size: 15 residues. The sequence derives from a human patient who received an intestinal transplant. Sequencing used alloreactive CD4+ T cells from a mixed lymphocyte reaction culture, obtained before intestinal transplant. Subset of the sample: CFSE-low proliferating T cells sorted from roughly six-day pre-transplant mixed lymphocyte reaction (GvH or HvG direction). The chain recombines TRBV21-1 with TRBJ2-7; TRBD1 reflects the table's D call only, with no check against the DNA. TRBV21-1 corresponds to a pseudogene. The CDR3 sequence: CASSTPTQGAGEQYF. The CDR3 DNA follows: TGTGCCAGCAGCACCCCGACGCAGGGGGCGGGGGAGCAGTACTTC.